These T cell receptor beta chains were read from a single sample in a study of neoadjuvant anti-PD-1 for oral cavity cancer. Sequencing used immunoSEQ multiplex PCR; TCRdb keeps in-frame clones, though not all of them. There are about 42,000 clones in the sample; 77% occur only once, and around 5.1% lies in the top ten. This specimen was PBMCs, taken after nivolumab (anti-PD-1) treatment. The receptors were gathered from a person aged 35-79 years with oral cavity squamous cell carcinoma. Both conserved end residues are part of each CDR3. The order of the fields is clone size, D gene, V gene, J gene, CDR3 protein, CDR3 DNA. A D gene is named only where the DNA matches it firmly. The size entry is marked missing in some rows and otherwise reads once, few, many or a size class.

clone size: .
D gene: .
V gene: TRBV6-1
J gene: TRBJ2-7
CDR3 protein: CASTTGSYEQYF
CDR3 DNA: TGTGCCAGCACTACAGGTTCCTACGAGCAGTACTTC

clone size: .
D gene: TRBD2
V gene: TRBV30
J gene: TRBJ2-3
CDR3 protein: CASAVPTAGVYESLTDTQYF
CDR3 DNA: TGTGCCTCCGCCGTACCTACGGCGGGGGTCTACGAATCGCTCACAGATACGCAGTATTTT

clone size: once
D gene: .
V gene: TRBV27
J gene: TRBJ1-4
CDR3 protein: CATSLLGEKLFF
CDR3 DNA: TGTGCCACCTCCTTGCTGGGTGAAAAACTGTTTTTT

clone size: .
D gene: TRBD1
V gene: TRBV2
J gene: TRBJ2-7
CDR3 protein: CASSGLGGLREQYF
CDR3 DNA: TGTGCCAGCAGTGGGCTAGGGGGCTTAAGAGAGCAGTACTTC

clone size: .
D gene: .
V gene: TRBV4-2
J gene: TRBJ1-5
CDR3 protein: CASSQDKGQPQHF
CDR3 DNA: TGTGCCAGCAGCCAAGATAAGGGTCAGCCCCAGCATTTT

clone size: .
D gene: .
V gene: TRBV4-1
J gene: TRBJ2-7
CDR3 protein: CASSQGTPRSYEQYF
CDR3 DNA: TGCGCCAGCAGCCAAGGGACTCCCCGGAGCTACGAGCAGTACTTC

clone size: .
D gene: .
V gene: TRBV15
J gene: TRBJ2-7
CDR3 protein: CATSRGGRTNSYEQYF
CDR3 DNA: TGTGCCACCAGCAGAGGGGGCAGGACGAACTCCTACGAGCAGTACTTC

clone size: few
D gene: TRBD2
V gene: TRBV4-2
J gene: TRBJ2-3
CDR3 protein: CASSKSSGRSDTQYF
CDR3 DNA: TGTGCCAGCAGCAAATCTAGCGGGCGCTCAGATACGCAGTATTTT

clone size: .
D gene: TRBD1
V gene: TRBV28
J gene: TRBJ1-5
CDR3 protein: CASSLKQGGQPQHF
CDR3 DNA: TGTGCCAGCAGTTTAAAACAGGGGGGTCAGCCCCAGCATTTT

clone size: .
D gene: .
V gene: TRBV7-3
J gene: TRBJ1-1
CDR3 protein: CASSLTGIGGEAFF
CDR3 DNA: TGTGCCAGCAGCCTTACAGGGATTGGCGGTGAAGCTTTCTTT

clone size: .
D gene: .
V gene: TRBV5-4
J gene: TRBJ2-5
CDR3 protein: CASSLSNRAETQYF
CDR3 DNA: TGTGCCAGCAGCTTGTCGAACAGGGCGGAGACCCAGTACTTC

clone size: few
D gene: .
V gene: TRBV28
J gene: TRBJ2-7
CDR3 protein: CASSHTASEQYF
CDR3 DNA: TGTGCCAGCAGTCACACAGCTTCCGAGCAGTACTTC

clone size: .
D gene: .
V gene: TRBV19
J gene: TRBJ2-4
CDR3 protein: CASSIFSLRAKNIQYF
CDR3 DNA: TGTGCCAGTAGTATTTTCTCCCTTCGGGCCAAAAACATTCAGTACTTC

clone size: .
D gene: .
V gene: TRBV27
J gene: TRBJ2-3
CDR3 protein: CASSHYLGDTQYF
CDR3 DNA: TGTGCCAGCAGTCATTATTTGGGGGATACGCAGTATTTT

clone size: .
D gene: .
V gene: TRBV5-1
J gene: TRBJ2-2
CDR3 protein: CASSPTGTSVGELFF
CDR3 DNA: TGCGCCAGCAGCCCAACAGGGACCTCGGTCGGGGAGCTGTTTTTT

clone size: .
D gene: .
V gene: TRBV5-1
J gene: TRBJ2-1
CDR3 protein: CASSYLQVGPMNEQFF
CDR3 DNA: TGCGCCAGCAGCTATTTACAGGTGGGTCCCATGAATGAGCAGTTCTTC

clone size: .
D gene: .
V gene: TRBV14
J gene: TRBJ2-5
CDR3 protein: CASSQDREETQYF
CDR3 DNA: TGTGCCAGCAGCCAAGACAGGGAAGAGACCCAGTACTTC

clone size: .
D gene: .
V gene: TRBV5-6
J gene: TRBJ2-7
CDR3 protein: CASSVPGTSYEQYF
CDR3 DNA: TGTGCCAGCAGCGTACCCGGGACTTCCTACGAGCAGTACTTC

clone size: .
D gene: .
V gene: TRBV27
J gene: TRBJ2-1
CDR3 protein: CASGRASVYNEQFF
CDR3 DNA: TGTGCCAGCGGAAGGGCTAGCGTATACAATGAGCAGTTCTTC

clone size: .
D gene: TRBD2
V gene: TRBV6-5
J gene: TRBJ2-1
CDR3 protein: CASSYSATSYEQFF
CDR3 DNA: TGTGCCAGCAGTTACTCGGCGACTAGCTATGAGCAGTTCTTC